These T cell receptor beta chains were read from a single sample in a study of blood T cell repertoires in COVID-19. Sequencing used immunoSEQ multiplex PCR; TCRdb keeps in-frame clones, though not all of them. The sample has more than 45,000 clones; 70% to 90% are singletons. What was sequenced was peripheral blood. Source of these receptors: an elderly woman with acute or convalescent COVID-19. Each CDR3 is given with its conserved first and last residue. A D gene is named only where the DNA matches it firmly. Only part of the rows carry a size: once, few, many, or a class if the clone is expanded.

v_gene	abundance	len	j_gene	d_gene	CDR3aa	CDR3nt
TRBV10-2	few	15	TRBJ2-2	NA	CASSEFRPNTGELFF	TGCGCCAGCAGTGAGTTCAGGCCGAACACCGGGGAGCTGTTTTTT
TRBV18	NA	14	TRBJ2-5	NA	CASSPPAAGKTQYF	TGTGCCAGCTCACCACCAGCGGCGGGGAAGACCCAGTACTTC
TRBV5-1	NA	16	TRBJ2-5	TRBD2	CASSLVGTSGGRTQYF	TGCGCCAGCAGCTTGGTTGGGACTAGCGGGGGGCGGACCCAGTACTTC
TRBV7-2	once	12	TRBJ1-1	NA	CASSSFRGVAFF	TGTGCCAGCAGCTCATTCAGGGGAGTTGCTTTCTTT
TRBV19	NA	16	TRBJ2-5	TRBD1	CASSIPTGAWGETQYF	TGTGCCAGTAGTATTCCGACAGGGGCTTGGGGAGAGACCCAGTACTTC
TRBV18	NA	15	TRBJ1-2	NA	CASSPPSATAVGYTF	TGTGCCAGCTCACCACCTTCTGCGACAGCAGTCGGCTACACCTTC
TRBV2	few	11	TRBJ1-1	NA	CASIQGTEAFF	TGTGCCAGCATTCAGGGCACTGAAGCTTTCTTT
TRBV5-1	NA	14	TRBJ2-7	TRBD2	CASSSSGGAYEQYF	TGCGCCAGCAGCTCTAGCGGGGGGGCCTACGAGCAGTACTTC
TRBV9	NA	16	TRBJ2-7	TRBD1	CASSAAGTALSYEQYF	TGTGCCAGCAGCGCGGCCGGGACAGCTCTCTCCTACGAGCAGTACTTC
TRBV18	NA	14	TRBJ1-1	TRBD1	CASSLQGANTEAFF	TGTGCCAGCTCACTTCAGGGGGCGAACACTGAAGCTTTCTTT
TRBV19	NA	15	TRBJ2-1	NA	CASSIFAGVLDEQFF	TGTGCCAGTAGTATATTCGCAGGGGTCCTGGATGAGCAGTTCTTC
TRBV11-2	NA	14	TRBJ1-1	TRBD1	CASSARQGNTEAFF	TGTGCCAGCAGCGCCCGACAGGGGAACACTGAAGCTTTCTTT
TRBV30	NA	12	TRBJ1-5	TRBD1	CAWSGQGTPQHF	TGTGCCTGGTCAGGACAGGGGACGCCCCAGCATTTT
TRBV19	NA	19	TRBJ1-5	TRBD1	CASSIDKDRGRLSNQPQHF	TGTGCCAGTAGTATAGATAAGGACAGGGGGCGCTTAAGCAATCAGCCCCAGCATTTT
TRBV2	NA	15	TRBJ2-3	TRBD1	CASKKRDRGTDTQYF	TGTGCCAGCAAAAAAAGGGACAGGGGCACAGATACGCAGTATTTT
TRBV2	NA	13	TRBJ1-1	TRBD1	CASSQGANTEAFF	TGTGCCAGCAGCCAGGGGGCTAACACTGAAGCTTTCTTT
TRBV19	NA	14	TRBJ2-1	NA	CASSIVASRNEQFF	TGTGCCAGTAGTATAGTGGCTAGCAGAAATGAGCAGTTCTTC
TRBV10-2	NA	13	TRBJ1-1	NA	CASILGGNTEAFF	TGCGCCAGCATATTAGGGGGGAACACTGAAGCTTTCTTT
TRBV7-2	NA	15	TRBJ2-7	NA	CASSQDRKSSYEQYF	TGTGCCAGCAGCCAGGACAGAAAAAGCTCCTACGAGCAGTACTTC
TRBV2	NA	14	TRBJ1-4	NA	CASSAGATNEKLFF	TGTGCCAGCAGCGCAGGTGCAACTAATGAAAAACTGTTTTTT
TRBV19	NA	17	TRBJ1-4	TRBD1	CASSTLMTGTTNEKLFF	TGTGCCAGTAGTACCCTCATGACAGGGACAACTAATGAAAAACTGTTTTTT
TRBV2	once	13	TRBJ2-3	TRBD1	CASTGQGADTQYF	TGTGCCAGCACCGGGCAGGGGGCAGATACGCAGTATTTT
TRBV18	NA	15	TRBJ1-1	TRBD1	CASSPRQGAWTEAFF	TGTGCCAGCTCACCACGGCAGGGGGCATGGACTGAAGCTTTCTTT
TRBV10-3	NA	15	TRBJ1-1	NA	CAISEGGNMNTEAFF	TGTGCCATCAGTGAGGGGGGGAACATGAACACTGAAGCTTTCTTT
TRBV30	NA	14	TRBJ2-3	TRBD2	CAWSGLAGMDTQYF	TGTGCCTGGAGTGGACTAGCGGGGATGGATACGCAGTATTTT
TRBV19	NA	14	TRBJ1-5	NA	CASIDSNSNQPQHF	TGTGCCAGTATTGACAGCAATAGCAATCAGCCCCAGCATTTT
TRBV2	NA	16	TRBJ1-2	NA	CASSRGGATANYGYTF	TGTGCCAGCAGTCGGGGAGGGGCCACAGCTAACTATGGCTACACCTTC
TRBV6-5	NA	14	TRBJ1-1	NA	CASSSGRDDTEAFF	TGTGCCAGCAGCTCGGGGAGGGATGACACTGAAGCTTTCTTT
TRBV9	NA	15	TRBJ1-2	TRBD1	CASSVEGDSFYGYTF	TGTGCCAGCAGCGTAGAGGGGGACAGTTTCTATGGCTACACCTTC
TRBV3-1/TRBV3-2	NA	14	TRBJ1-2	TRBD1	CASSQDGQGYGYTF	TGTGCCAGCAGCCAAGATGGACAGGGTTATGGCTACACCTTC
TRBV6-1	NA	19	TRBJ1-4	TRBD1	CASSASVPGQGARGEKLFF	TGTGCCAGCAGTGCATCGGTCCCGGGACAGGGGGCGCGGGGAGAAAAACTGTTTTTT
TRBV5-1	NA	15	TRBJ2-7	TRBD1	CASRWEGTGYHEQYF	TGCGCCAGCAGGTGGGAAGGGACAGGGTACCACGAGCAGTACTTC
TRBV6-5	NA	13	TRBJ2-7	NA	CASSTVDSYEQYF	TGTGCCAGTTCGACTGTAGACTCCTACGAGCAGTACTTC
TRBV10-2	NA	14	TRBJ1-1	TRBD1	CASSLDRESTEAFF	TGCGCCAGCAGCCTAGACAGGGAATCCACTGAAGCTTTCTTT
TRBV2	NA	15	TRBJ2-3	TRBD2	CASKAPGTTTDTQYF	TGTGCCAGCAAAGCCCCCGGGACTACCACAGATACGCAGTATTTT
TRBV11-2	NA	15	TRBJ2-7	NA	CASSFGRRAPYEQYF	TGTGCCAGCAGCTTCGGCCGGCGGGCCCCCTACGAGCAGTACTTC
TRBV4-2	NA	21	TRBJ1-5	TRBD1	CASSQEGPGGFSTARNQPQHF	TGTGCCAGCAGCCAAGAGGGGCCAGGGGGCTTTTCCACCGCCCGAAATCAGCCCCAGCATTTT
TRBV30	NA	14	TRBJ1-2	NA	CAWSSGREEYGYTF	TGTGCCTGGAGTAGTGGCAGGGAGGAGTATGGCTACACCTTC
TRBV30	once	17	TRBJ2-7	TRBD2	CAWSVSWTSGSAYEQYF	TGTGCCTGGAGTGTAAGTTGGACTAGCGGATCGGCCTACGAGCAGTACTTC
TRBV21-1	once	18	TRBJ1-2	NA	CASSSRTLQQGFLYGYTF	TGTGCCAGCAGCAGTAGGACCCTTCAACAGGGTTTCCTTTATGGCTACACCTTC
TRBV13	NA	13	TRBJ1-3	NA	CASSLPIGNTIYF	TGTGCCAGCAGCCTACCGATTGGAAACACCATATATTTT
TRBV6-6	NA	16	TRBJ2-5	TRBD2	CASSPMSTSGGETQYF	TGTGCCAGCAGCCCTATGTCGACTAGCGGGGGTGAGACCCAGTACTTC
TRBV4-1	NA	18	TRBJ2-1	TRBD2	CASSQLGTSGGLYNEQFF	TGCGCCAGCAGCCAACTTGGGACTAGCGGGGGCTTGTACAATGAGCAGTTCTTC
TRBV4-2	NA	15	TRBJ2-7	TRBD2	CASSQGLAGSYEQYF	TGTGCCAGCAGCCAAGGACTAGCGGGTTCCTACGAGCAGTACTTC
TRBV24-1	NA	18	TRBJ2-7	TRBD2	CATSDLGPREGEGYEQYF	TGTGCCACCAGTGATTTGGGCCCGAGGGAGGGAGAGGGCTACGAGCAGTACTTC
TRBV27	few	15	TRBJ2-1	TRBD1	CASSPTPTGDNEQFF	TGTGCCAGCAGCCCCACCCCGACAGGGGACAATGAGCAGTTCTTC
TRBV6-5	NA	13	TRBJ2-1	NA	CASSTGSENEQFF	TGTGCCAGCAGTACGGGATCCGAGAATGAGCAGTTCTTC
TRBV6-1	NA	15	TRBJ2-7	NA	CASSEAQARSYEQYF	TGTGCCAGCAGTGAAGCTCAGGCGCGCTCCTACGAGCAGTACTTC
TRBV12-3/TRBV12-4	few	13	TRBJ1-2	NA	CASRPYLQDGYTF	TGTGCCAGCAGGCCTTACCTGCAGGATGGCTACACCTTC